These 4 T cell receptor beta chains were sequenced from one sample in a study of blood T cell repertoires in COVID-19. Sequencing was performed with immunoSEQ multiplex PCR; in TCRdb, only in-frame clones are kept and a portion is missing. The profile shows about 75,000 clones, 74% of them singletons. Material: peripheral blood. These receptors all stem from a human donor with acute or convalescent COVID-19. The donor label of this sample is uncertain.

The chain links TRBV19 to TRBJ2-2; 10 bases match TRBD2. The germline V gene encodes CDR1 LNHDA and CDR2 SQIVND (reference sequence). The CDR3 length is 16 residues. V was pared by 3 bases and J by 3 bases, with 4 bases of the junction left unmatched. The CDR3 here is CASSMALAGDTGELFF. For the CDR3, the DNA is TGTGCCAGTAGTATGGCCCTAGCGGGAGACACCGGGGAGCTGTTTTTT.

This clone is a singleton in its sample. The chain carries TRBV7-6 and TRBJ1-1; D is unresolved. V was shortened by 0 bases and J by 4 bases, with 6 bases between the two germline ends. The CDR3 length is 13 residues. Germline values: CDR1 SGHVS, CDR2 FNYEAQ. The CDR3 here is CASSLAPSTEAFF. In DNA, the CDR3 is TGTGCCAGCAGCTTAGCCCCGAGCACTGAAGCTTTCTTT.

This rearrangement joins TRBV12-3 or TRBV12-4 to TRBJ2-5; 7 positions match TRBD2. The CDR3 runs to 12 residues. The junction had 4 bases not matched to a gene; V was cut back by 5 bases and J by 7 bases. The CDR3, as DNA: TGTGCCAGCAGTCTCCCGGGGGGGACCCAGTACTTC. Amino acids: CASSLPGGTQYF.

The gene calls are TRBV10-2 and TRBJ2-1; 8 nucleotides line up with TRBD1. Germline V gene lookup returns CDR1 WSHSY and CDR2 SAAADI. With V trimmed by 6 bases and J by 2 bases, 6 bases remained unmatched. This CDR3 contains 15 residues. The CDR3 region has the DNA TGCGCCAGCAGGAGCCCACAGGGGGCCTACAATGAGCAGTTCTTC. It codes for CASRSPQGAYNEQFF.